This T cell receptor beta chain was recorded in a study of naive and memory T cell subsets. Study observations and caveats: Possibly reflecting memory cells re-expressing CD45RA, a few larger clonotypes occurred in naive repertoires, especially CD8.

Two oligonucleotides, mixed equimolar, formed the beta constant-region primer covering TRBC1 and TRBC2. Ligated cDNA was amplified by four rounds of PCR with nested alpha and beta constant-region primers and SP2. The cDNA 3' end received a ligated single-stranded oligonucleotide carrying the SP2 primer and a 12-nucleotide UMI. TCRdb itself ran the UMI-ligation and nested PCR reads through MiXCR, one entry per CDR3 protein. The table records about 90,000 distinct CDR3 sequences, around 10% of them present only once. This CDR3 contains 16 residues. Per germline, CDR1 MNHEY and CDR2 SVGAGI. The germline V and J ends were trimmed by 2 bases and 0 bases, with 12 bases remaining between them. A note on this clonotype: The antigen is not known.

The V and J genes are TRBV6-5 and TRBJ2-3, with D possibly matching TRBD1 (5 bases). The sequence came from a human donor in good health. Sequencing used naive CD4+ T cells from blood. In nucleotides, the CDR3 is TGTGCCAGCAGTTACGGGCAGGGCCCTAGCACAGATACGCAGTATTTT. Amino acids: CASSYGQGPSTDTQYF.